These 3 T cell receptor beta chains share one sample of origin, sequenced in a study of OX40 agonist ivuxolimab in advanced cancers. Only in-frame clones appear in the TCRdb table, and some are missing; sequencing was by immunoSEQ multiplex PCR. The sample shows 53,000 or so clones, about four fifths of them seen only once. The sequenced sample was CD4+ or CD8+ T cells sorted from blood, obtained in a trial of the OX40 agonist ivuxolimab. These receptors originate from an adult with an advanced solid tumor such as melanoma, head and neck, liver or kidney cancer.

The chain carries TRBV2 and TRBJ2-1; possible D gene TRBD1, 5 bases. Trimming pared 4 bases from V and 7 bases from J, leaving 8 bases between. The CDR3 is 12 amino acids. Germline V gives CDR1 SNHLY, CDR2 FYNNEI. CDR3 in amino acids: CASSAQGNEQFF. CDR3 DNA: TGTGCCAGCAGTGCCCAGGGAAATGAGCAGTTCTTC.

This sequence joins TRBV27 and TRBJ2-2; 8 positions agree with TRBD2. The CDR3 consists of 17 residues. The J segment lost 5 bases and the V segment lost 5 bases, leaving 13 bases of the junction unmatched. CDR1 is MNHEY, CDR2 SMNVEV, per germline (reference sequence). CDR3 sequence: CASSDTGRAWATGELFF. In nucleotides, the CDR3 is TGTGCCAGCAGTGATACCGGGAGGGCTTGGGCGACCGGGGAGCTGTTTTTT.

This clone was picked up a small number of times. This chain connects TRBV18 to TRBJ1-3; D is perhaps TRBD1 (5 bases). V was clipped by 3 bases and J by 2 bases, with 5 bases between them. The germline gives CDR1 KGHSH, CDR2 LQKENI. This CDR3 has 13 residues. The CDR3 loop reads CASSPGPGNTIYF. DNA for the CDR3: TGTGCCAGCTCACCGGGACCTGGAAACACCATATATTTT.